This T cell receptor (beta chain) was sequenced for a study of shared clonotypes between healthy human individuals. Data came from immunoSEQ multiplex PCR; TCRdb stores just in-frame clones and leaves some out. Of approximately 470,000 clones in the sample, roughly 80% were seen once. The sample consisted of PBMCs. The receptor comes from a woman aged 40-49 years in good health. Some clones in this sample may be carry-over from other donors' samples.

CDR3 coding DNA: TGTGCCAGCACCGTGCCACCGACAGTCTCCTATAACTATGGCTACACCTTC. Protein: CASTVPPTVSYNYGYTF. V is TRBV2 and J is TRBJ1-2; TRBD1 is a possible D gene (5 bases). This CDR3 spans 17 amino acids. Looked up from germline, CDR1 is SNHLY and CDR2 is FYNNEI. V lost 7 bases and J lost 1, with 22 bases in between.